This T cell receptor (beta chain) stems from a study of T cell responses to AZD1222 COVID-19 vaccine. Study-wide findings and caveats: Spike-specific TCR depth and breadth grew after two AZD1222 doses. Clonal diversity may have been underestimated in mostly white British donors.

This table comes from immunoSEQ multiplex PCR, and its TCRdb copy is limited to in-frame clones, with some not included. The profile shows 100,000 to 150,000 clones, around 86% of them singletons. Germline V CDR1 and CDR2: SGDLS, YYNGEE. J gave up 2 bases and V 2 bases, and 2 bases lay outside the gene matches. The CDR3 is 15 residues long. Turning to this clone: The target antigen is unknown.

V and J are TRBV9 and TRBJ2-2; 8 bases map to TRBD1. The sequence derives from an adult in good health. This material consisted of peripheral blood, taken on day 0 of AZD1222 vaccination. CDR3 coding DNA: TGTGCCAGCAGCGTTACAGGGGGAAACACCGGGGAGCTGTTTTTT. Its translation is CASSVTGGNTGELFF.